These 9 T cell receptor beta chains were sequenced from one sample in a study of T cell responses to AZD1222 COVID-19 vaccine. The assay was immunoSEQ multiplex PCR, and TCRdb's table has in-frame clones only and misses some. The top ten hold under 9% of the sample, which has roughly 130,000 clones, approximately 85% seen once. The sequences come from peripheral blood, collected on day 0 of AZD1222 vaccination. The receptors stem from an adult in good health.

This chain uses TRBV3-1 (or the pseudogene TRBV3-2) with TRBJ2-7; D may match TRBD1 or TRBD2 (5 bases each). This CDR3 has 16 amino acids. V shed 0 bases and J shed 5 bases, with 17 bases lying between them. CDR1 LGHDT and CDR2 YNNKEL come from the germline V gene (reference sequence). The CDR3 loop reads CASSQDPGAGQDEQYF. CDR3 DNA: TGTGCCAGCAGCCAAGACCCCGGGGCAGGTCAGGACGAGCAGTACTTC.

The CDR3 loop reads CASSTGASGGSSYEQYF. DNA for the CDR3: TGTGCCAGCAGTACGGGGGCTAGCGGGGGCTCTTCCTACGAGCAGTACTTC. This chain joins TRBV7-6 and TRBJ2-7, with 10 bases matching TRBD2. Germline V gives CDR1 SGHVS, CDR2 FNYEAQ. The V gene end was trimmed by 6 bases and the J gene end by 1 base; junction bases not matched to a gene: 12. This CDR3 has 17 amino acids.

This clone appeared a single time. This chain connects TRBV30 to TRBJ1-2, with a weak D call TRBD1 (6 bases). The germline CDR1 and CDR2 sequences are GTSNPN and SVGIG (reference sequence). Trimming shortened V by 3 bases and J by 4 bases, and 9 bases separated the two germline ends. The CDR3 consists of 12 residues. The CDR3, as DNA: TGTGCCTGGAGCGGACAGTTCTATGGCTACACCTTC. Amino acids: CAWSGQFYGYTF.

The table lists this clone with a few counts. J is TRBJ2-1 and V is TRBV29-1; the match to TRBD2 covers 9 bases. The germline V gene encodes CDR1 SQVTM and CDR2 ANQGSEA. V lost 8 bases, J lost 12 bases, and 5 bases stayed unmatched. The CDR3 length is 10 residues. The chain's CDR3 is CSTEAGGQFF. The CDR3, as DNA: TGCAGCACAGAAGCGGGAGGGCAGTTCTTC.

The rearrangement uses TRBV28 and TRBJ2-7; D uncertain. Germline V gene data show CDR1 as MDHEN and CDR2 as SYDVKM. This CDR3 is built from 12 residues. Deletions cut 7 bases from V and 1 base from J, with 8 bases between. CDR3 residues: CASTAESYEQYF. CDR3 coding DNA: TGTGCCAGCACGGCGGAGTCCTACGAGCAGTACTTC. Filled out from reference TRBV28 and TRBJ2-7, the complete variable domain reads DVKVTQSSRYLVKRTGEKVFLECVQDMDHENMFWYRQDPGLGLRLIYFSYDVKMKEKGDIPEGYSVSREKKERFSLILESASTNQTSMYLCASTAESYEQYFGPGTRLTVT.

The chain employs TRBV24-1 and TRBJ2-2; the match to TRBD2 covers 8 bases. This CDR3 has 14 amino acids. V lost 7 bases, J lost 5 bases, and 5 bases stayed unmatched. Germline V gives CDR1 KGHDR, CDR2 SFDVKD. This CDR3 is CATRSSGETGELFF. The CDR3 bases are TGTGCCACCAGGAGTAGCGGGGAGACCGGGGAGCTGTTTTTT.

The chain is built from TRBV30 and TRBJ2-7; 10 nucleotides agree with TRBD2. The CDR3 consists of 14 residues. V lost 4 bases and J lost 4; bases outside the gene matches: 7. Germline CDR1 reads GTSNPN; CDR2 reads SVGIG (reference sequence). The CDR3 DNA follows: TGTGCCTGGACCTCAGCGGGGGGGCCTTACGAGCAGTACTTC. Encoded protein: CAWTSAGGPYEQYF.

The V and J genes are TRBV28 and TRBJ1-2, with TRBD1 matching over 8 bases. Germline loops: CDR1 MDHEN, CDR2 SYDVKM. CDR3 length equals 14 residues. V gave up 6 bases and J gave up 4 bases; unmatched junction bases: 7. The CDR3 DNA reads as TGTGCCAGCAGCAATATCGACAGGGGCTATGGCTACACCTTC. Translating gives CASSNIDRGYGYTF.

This CDR3 is CASSLKLGSSYEQYF. DNA for the CDR3: TGTGCCAGCAGCTTAAAGTTGGGGAGCTCCTACGAGCAGTACTTC. This chain links TRBV27 with TRBJ2-7; D possibly corresponds to TRBD2 (5 bases). The CDR3 has 15 residues. V was cut by 6 bases and J by 0 bases, with 15 bases left in between. In germline, CDR1 is MNHEY, CDR2 SMNVEV (reference sequence).